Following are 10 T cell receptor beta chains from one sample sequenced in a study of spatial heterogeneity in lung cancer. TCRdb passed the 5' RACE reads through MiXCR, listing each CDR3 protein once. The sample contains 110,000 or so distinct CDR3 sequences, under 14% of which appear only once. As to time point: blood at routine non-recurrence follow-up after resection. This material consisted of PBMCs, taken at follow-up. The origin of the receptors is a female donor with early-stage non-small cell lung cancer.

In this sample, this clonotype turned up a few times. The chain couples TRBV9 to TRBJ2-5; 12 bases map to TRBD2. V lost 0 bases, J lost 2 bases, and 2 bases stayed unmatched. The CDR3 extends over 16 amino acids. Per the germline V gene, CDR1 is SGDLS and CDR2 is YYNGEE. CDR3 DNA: TGTGCCAGCAGCGTAGGGCTAGCGGGAGGGCAAGAGACCCAGTACTTC. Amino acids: CASSVGLAGGQETQYF.

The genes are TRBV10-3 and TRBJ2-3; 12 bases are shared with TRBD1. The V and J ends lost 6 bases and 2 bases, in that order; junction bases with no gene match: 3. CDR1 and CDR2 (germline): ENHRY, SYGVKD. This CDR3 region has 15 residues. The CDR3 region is CAISPGQGATDTQYF. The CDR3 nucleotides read TGTGCCATCAGCCCGGGACAGGGGGCCACAGATACGCAGTATTTT.

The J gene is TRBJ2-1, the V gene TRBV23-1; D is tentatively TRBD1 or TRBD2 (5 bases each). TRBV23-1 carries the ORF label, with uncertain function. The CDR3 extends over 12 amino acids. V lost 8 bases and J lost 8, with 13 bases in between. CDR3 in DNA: TGCGCCAGCCGGGGACCCTTGGATGAGCAGTTCTTC. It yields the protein CASRGPLDEQFF.

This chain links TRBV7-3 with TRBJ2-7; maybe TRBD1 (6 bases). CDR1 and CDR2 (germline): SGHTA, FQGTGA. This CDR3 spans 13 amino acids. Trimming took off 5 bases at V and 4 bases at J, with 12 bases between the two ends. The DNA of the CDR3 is TGTGCCAGCAGCCCCGCCCAGGGGTACGAGCAGTACTTC. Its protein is CASSPAQGYEQYF.

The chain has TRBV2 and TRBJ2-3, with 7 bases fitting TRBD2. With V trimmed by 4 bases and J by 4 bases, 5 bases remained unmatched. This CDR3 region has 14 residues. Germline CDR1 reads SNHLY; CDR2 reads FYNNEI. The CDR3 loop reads CASSGAGTADTQYF. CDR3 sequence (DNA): TGTGCCAGCAGTGGAGCGGGAACGGCAGATACGCAGTATTTT.

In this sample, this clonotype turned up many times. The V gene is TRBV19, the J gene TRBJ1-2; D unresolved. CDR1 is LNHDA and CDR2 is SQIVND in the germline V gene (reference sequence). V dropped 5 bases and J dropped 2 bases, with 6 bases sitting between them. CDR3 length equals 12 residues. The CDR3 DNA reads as TGTGCCAGTAGTCCCCCGAACTATGGCTACACCTTC. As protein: CASSPPNYGYTF.

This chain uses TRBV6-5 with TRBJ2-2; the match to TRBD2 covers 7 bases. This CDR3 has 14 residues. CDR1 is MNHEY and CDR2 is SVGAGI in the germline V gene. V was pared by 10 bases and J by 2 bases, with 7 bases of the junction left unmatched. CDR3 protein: CATSRGFNTGELFF. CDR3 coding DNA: TGTGCCACCTCGCGGGGGTTTAACACCGGGGAGCTGTTTTTT.

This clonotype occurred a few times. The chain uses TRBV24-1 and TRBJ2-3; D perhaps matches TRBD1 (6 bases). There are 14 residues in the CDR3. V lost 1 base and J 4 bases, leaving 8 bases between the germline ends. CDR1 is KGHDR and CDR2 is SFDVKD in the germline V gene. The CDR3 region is CATSDLGGSDTQYF. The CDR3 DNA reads TGTGCCACCAGTGATTTAGGGGGATCAGATACGCAGTATTTT.

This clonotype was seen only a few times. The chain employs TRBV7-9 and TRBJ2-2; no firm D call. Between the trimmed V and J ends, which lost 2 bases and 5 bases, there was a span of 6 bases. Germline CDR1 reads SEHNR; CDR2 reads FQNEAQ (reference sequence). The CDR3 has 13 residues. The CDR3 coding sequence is TGTGCCAGCAGCTTAACAGAAACCGGGGAGCTGTTTTTT. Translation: CASSLTETGELFF.

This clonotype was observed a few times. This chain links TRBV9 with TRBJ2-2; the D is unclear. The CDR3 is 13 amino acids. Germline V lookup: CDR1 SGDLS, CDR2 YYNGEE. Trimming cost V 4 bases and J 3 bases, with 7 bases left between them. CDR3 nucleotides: TGTGCCAGCAGCAGACGGGACACCGGGGAGCTGTTTTTT. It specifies CASSRRDTGELFF.